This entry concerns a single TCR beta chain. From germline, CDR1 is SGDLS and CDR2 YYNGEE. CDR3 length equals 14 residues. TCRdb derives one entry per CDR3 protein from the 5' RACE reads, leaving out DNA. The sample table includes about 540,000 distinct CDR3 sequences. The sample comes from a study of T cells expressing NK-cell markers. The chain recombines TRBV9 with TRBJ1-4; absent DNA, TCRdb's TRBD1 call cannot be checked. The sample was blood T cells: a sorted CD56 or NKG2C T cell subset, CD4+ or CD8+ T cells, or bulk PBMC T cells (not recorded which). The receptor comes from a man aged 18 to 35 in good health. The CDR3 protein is CASSRNRGFEKLFF.